A selection of T cell receptor beta chains follows, all from one sample in a study of blood T cell repertoires in COVID-19. Using immunoSEQ multiplex PCR, the repertoire was profiled, and TCRdb retains in-frame clones only, with some absent. Among approximately 250,000 clones listed, nearly 85% were seen once. Sequencing used peripheral blood. The source is a human donor in a cohort sampled during active COVID-19. Both conserved end residues are part of each CDR3. Fields, in order: V gene, J gene, clone size, D gene, CDR3 protein, CDR3 DNA. A D gene is named only where the DNA matches it firmly. Clone size is shown for a subset of rows, as once, few, many or a class of expanded clone.

v_call: TRBV5-8
j_call: TRBJ1-1
clone_size: .
d_call: .
cdr3_aa: CASRQAGVTEAFF
cdr3_nt: TGTGCCAGCCGACAAGCAGGGGTCACTGAAGCTTTCTTT

v_call: TRBV7-3
j_call: TRBJ2-7
clone_size: .
d_call: TRBD1
cdr3_aa: CASSPTPGQTYEQYF
cdr3_nt: TGTGCCAGCAGCCCCACGCCGGGACAGACCTACGAGCAGTACTTC

v_call: TRBV5-1
j_call: TRBJ1-1
clone_size: .
d_call: .
cdr3_aa: CASSQGQGAGEAFF
cdr3_nt: TGCGCCAGCAGCCAGGGGCAAGGGGCAGGGGAAGCTTTCTTT

v_call: TRBV28
j_call: TRBJ1-1
clone_size: .
d_call: .
cdr3_aa: CASSFERYTEAFF
cdr3_nt: TGTGCCAGCAGTTTTGAGCGGTACACTGAAGCTTTCTTT

v_call: TRBV27
j_call: TRBJ2-7
clone_size: .
d_call: TRBD1
cdr3_aa: CASSFGTGVYEQYF
cdr3_nt: TGTGCCAGCAGTTTTGGGACAGGGGTCTACGAGCAGTACTTC

v_call: TRBV28
j_call: TRBJ1-5
clone_size: .
d_call: .
cdr3_aa: CASSHKPGNDQPQHF
cdr3_nt: TGTGCCAGCAGTCATAAACCGGGGAATGATCAGCCCCAGCATTTT

v_call: TRBV7-7
j_call: TRBJ1-1
clone_size: few
d_call: .
cdr3_aa: CASSPFLNTEAFF
cdr3_nt: TGTGCTAGCAGTCCTTTCCTGAACACTGAAGCTTTCTTT

v_call: TRBV30
j_call: TRBJ1-2
clone_size: .
d_call: .
cdr3_aa: CAWSMGSHDYGYTF
cdr3_nt: TGTGCCTGGAGTATGGGTAGCCATGACTATGGCTACACCTTC

v_call: TRBV19
j_call: TRBJ1-4
clone_size: .
d_call: TRBD1
cdr3_aa: CASSMGTGAFEKLFF
cdr3_nt: TGTGCCAGTAGTATGGGGACAGGGGCTTTCGAGAAACTGTTTTTT

v_call: TRBV4-2
j_call: TRBJ2-1
clone_size: .
d_call: .
cdr3_aa: CASSARGSTSGNEQFF
cdr3_nt: .

v_call: TRBV5-1
j_call: TRBJ1-4
clone_size: .
d_call: TRBD1
cdr3_aa: CASSPSGQKTEKLFF
cdr3_nt: TGCGCCAGCAGCCCCTCGGGACAGAAGACTGAAAAACTGTTTTTT

v_call: TRBV5-4
j_call: TRBJ2-6
clone_size: .
d_call: .
cdr3_aa: CASCYFYSPNSGANVLTF
cdr3_nt: TGTGCCAGCTGCTATTTCTACAGCCCGAACTCTGGGGCCAACGTCCTGACTTTC

v_call: TRBV2
j_call: TRBJ1-5
clone_size: .
d_call: .
cdr3_aa: CASSASVPSGTSNQPQHF
cdr3_nt: TGTGCCAGCAGCGCCAGTGTGCCCTCCGGGACATCTAATCAGCCCCAGCATTTT

v_call: TRBV5-1
j_call: TRBJ1-1
clone_size: .
d_call: TRBD1
cdr3_aa: CASSLGTGGNTEAFF
cdr3_nt: TGCGCCAGCAGCTTGGGGACAGGGGGAAACACTGAAGCTTTCTTT

v_call: TRBV24-1
j_call: TRBJ2-2
clone_size: once
d_call: .
cdr3_aa: CATSDPNRDTGELFF
cdr3_nt: TGTGCCACCAGTGACCCTAACAGGGATACCGGGGAGCTGTTTTTT

v_call: TRBV19
j_call: TRBJ1-1
clone_size: .
d_call: .
cdr3_aa: CASSPLRVHYTEAFF
cdr3_nt: TGTGCCAGTAGTCCCCTCAGGGTCCACTACACTGAAGCTTTCTTT

v_call: TRBV12-5
j_call: TRBJ1-4
clone_size: once
d_call: .
cdr3_aa: CASGSGVRSEKLFF
cdr3_nt: TGTGCTAGTGGTTCCGGTGTGCGATCTGAAAAACTGTTTTTT

v_call: TRBV11-2
j_call: TRBJ1-5
clone_size: .
d_call: TRBD1
cdr3_aa: CASSLDRGGNQPQHF
cdr3_nt: TGTGCCAGCAGCCTTGACAGGGGGGGCAATCAGCCCCAGCATTTT

v_call: TRBV4-1
j_call: TRBJ1-1
clone_size: .
d_call: .
cdr3_aa: CASSQPGHSRNTEAFF
cdr3_nt: TGCGCCAGCAGCCAACCCGGACACTCGAGAAACACTGAAGCTTTCTTT

v_call: TRBV9
j_call: TRBJ1-6
clone_size: .
d_call: .
cdr3_aa: CASSVAGQGYNSPLHF
cdr3_nt: TGTGCCAGCAGCGTAGCCGGGCAGGGGTATAATTCACCCCTCCACTTT

v_call: TRBV27
j_call: TRBJ2-5
clone_size: .
d_call: TRBD2
cdr3_aa: CASAGLAGEETQYF
cdr3_nt: TGTGCCAGCGCCGGACTAGCGGGGGAAGAGACCCAGTACTTC

v_call: TRBV4-1
j_call: TRBJ2-7
clone_size: .
d_call: TRBD1
cdr3_aa: CASSLGQGPNEQYF
cdr3_nt: TGCGCCAGCAGCCTCGGACAGGGCCCAAACGAGCAGTACTTC